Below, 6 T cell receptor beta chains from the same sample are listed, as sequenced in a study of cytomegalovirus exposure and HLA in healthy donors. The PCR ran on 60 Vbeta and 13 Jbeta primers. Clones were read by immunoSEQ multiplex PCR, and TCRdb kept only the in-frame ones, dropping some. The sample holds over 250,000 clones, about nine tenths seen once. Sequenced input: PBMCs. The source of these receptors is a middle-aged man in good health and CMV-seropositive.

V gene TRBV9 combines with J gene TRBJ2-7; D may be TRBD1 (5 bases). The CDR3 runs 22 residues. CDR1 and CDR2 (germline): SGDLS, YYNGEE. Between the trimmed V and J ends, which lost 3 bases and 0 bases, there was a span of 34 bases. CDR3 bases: TGTGCCAGCAGCGAGGCATGGGGCCACATGGGGCTAATAACGCTGAGCTCCTACGAGCAGTACTTC. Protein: CASSEAWGHMGLITLSSYEQYF.

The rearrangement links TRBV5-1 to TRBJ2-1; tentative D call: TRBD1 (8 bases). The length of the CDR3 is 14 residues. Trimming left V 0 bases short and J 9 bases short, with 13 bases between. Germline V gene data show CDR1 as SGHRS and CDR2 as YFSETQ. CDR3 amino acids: CASSLGTGRGEQFF. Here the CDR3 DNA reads TGCGCCAGCAGCTTGGGGACAGGGAGGGGTGAGCAGTTCTTC.

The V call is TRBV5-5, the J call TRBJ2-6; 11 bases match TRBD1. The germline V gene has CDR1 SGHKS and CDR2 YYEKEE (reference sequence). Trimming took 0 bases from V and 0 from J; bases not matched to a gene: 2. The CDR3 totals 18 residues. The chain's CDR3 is CASSLAGQGGSGANVLTF. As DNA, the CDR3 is TGTGCCAGCAGCTTGGCGGGACAGGGGGGCTCTGGGGCCAACGTCCTGACTTTC.

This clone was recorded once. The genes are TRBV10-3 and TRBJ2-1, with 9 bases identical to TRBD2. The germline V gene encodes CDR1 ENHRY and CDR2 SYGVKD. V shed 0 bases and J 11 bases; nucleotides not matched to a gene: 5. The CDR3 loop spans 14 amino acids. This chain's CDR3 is CAISESRTSVKQFF. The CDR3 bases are TGTGCCATCAGTGAGTCACGGACTAGCGTCAAGCAGTTCTTC.

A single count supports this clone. In DNA form, the CDR3 reads TGTGCCAGCAGCCAAATCGGACAGGGGCTCAATGAGCAGTTCTTC. Translation: CASSQIGQGLNEQFF. The chain recombines TRBV14 with TRBJ2-1; TRBD1 matches at 9 bases. The V gene's germline CDR1 is SGHDN and CDR2 FVKESK. The CDR3 is made up of 15 amino acids. V lost 2 bases to trimming and J lost 6 bases; unmatched junction nucleotides: 5. Supplemented by reference TRBV14 and TRBJ2-1, the full variable domain reads EAGVTQFPSHSVIEKGQTVTLRCDPISGHDNLYWYRRVMGKEIKFLLHFVKESKQDESGMPNNRFLAERTGGTYSTLKVQPAELEDSGVYFCASSQIGQGLNEQFFGPGTRLTVL.

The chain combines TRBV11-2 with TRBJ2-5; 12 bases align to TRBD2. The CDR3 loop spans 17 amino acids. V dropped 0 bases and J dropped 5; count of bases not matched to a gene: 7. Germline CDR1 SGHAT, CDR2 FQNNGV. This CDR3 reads CASSLDRASGRGETQYF. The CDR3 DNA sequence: TGTGCCAGCAGCTTAGATCGGGCTAGCGGGAGGGGTGAGACCCAGTACTTC.